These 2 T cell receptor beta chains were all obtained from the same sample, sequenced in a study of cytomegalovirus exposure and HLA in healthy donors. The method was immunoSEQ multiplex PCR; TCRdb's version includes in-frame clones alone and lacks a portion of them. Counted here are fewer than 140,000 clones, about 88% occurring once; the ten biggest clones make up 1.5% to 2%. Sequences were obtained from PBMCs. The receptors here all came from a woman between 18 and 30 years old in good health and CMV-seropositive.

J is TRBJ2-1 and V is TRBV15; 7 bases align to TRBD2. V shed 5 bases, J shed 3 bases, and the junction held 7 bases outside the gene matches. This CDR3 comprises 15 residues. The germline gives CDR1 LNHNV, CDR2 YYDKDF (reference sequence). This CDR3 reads CATSAVRGDYNEQFF. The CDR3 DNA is TGTGCCACCAGCGCGGTTCGGGGGGACTACAATGAGCAGTTCTTC.

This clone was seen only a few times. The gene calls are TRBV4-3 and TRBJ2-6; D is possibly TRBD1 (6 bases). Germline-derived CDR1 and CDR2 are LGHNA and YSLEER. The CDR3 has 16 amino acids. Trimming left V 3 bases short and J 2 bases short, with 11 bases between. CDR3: CASSQGTGTGANVLTF. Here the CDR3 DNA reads TGCGCCAGCAGCCAGGGAACAGGGACTGGGGCCAACGTCCTGACTTTC.